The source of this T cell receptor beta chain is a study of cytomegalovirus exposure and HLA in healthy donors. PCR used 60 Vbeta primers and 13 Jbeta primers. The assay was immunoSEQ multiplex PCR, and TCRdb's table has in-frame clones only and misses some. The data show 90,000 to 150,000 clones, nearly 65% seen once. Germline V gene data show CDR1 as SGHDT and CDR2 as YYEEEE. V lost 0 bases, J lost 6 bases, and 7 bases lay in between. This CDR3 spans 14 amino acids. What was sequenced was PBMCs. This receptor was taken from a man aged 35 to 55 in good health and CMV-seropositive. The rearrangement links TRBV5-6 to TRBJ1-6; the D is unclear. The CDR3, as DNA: TGTGCCAGCAGCTTGGGACAAAGTAATTCACCCCTCCACTTT. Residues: CASSLGQSNSPLHF.